This TCR beta chain was sequenced for a study of CD8+ T cells in alopecia areata. Once RNA had been extracted, it was reverse transcribed into cDNA to act as the sequencing template. This table comes from immunoSEQ multiplex PCR, and its TCRdb copy is limited to in-frame clones, with some not included. Altogether 150,000 to 200,000 clones are present, 50% to 60% being singletons, with the ten largest covering about 15%. This clone was recorded once. The CDR3 sequence is 20 residues long. The V and J ends lost 1 base and 7 bases, in that order; junction bases with no gene match: 19. Germline CDR1 is LGHNA and CDR2 is YNFKEQ. Collection of lesional scalp punch biopsies and peripheral blood was performed in alopecia areata patients.

The sample in question was CD4+ T cells sorted from blood, obtained at week 0. The rearrangement uses TRBV4-2 and TRBJ2-2; 9 nucleotides line up with TRBD2. This receptor was identified in a human donor with alopecia areata. The CDR3 reads CASSQGTRLAGRYRGGELFF. The DNA for the CDR3 is TGTGCCAGCAGCCAAGGAACACGTCTAGCGGGGAGGTATCGTGGCGGGGAGCTGTTTTTT.